The sequence of this TCR beta chain was determined in a study of a mutant IDH1 vaccine in newly diagnosed glioma. Study overall: Vaccine administration was initiated 4-6 weeks following radiotherapy alone, or with temozolomide cycles.

The data were produced by immunoSEQ multiplex PCR, yet TCRdb's version contains in-frame clones alone and is incomplete. The sample holds roughly 42,000 clones, approximately 85% seen once. As to time point: week 5, during vaccination. Vaccine doses each comprised 300 ug of mutant IDH1 20-mer peptide, with topical imiquimod. The length of the CDR3 is 15 residues. With 4 bases clipped from V and 6 bases from J, the junction kept 11 bases outside the gene matches. The V gene's germline CDR1 is SGHTA and CDR2 FQGNSA. This clone was found once. Its antigen is undetermined. The receptor's source is a man aged 35 to 55 with glioma. The chain has TRBV7-2 and TRBJ1-2, with 7 bases lining up with TRBD1. This specimen consisted of PBMCs, obtained from a glioma patient whose treatment included an IDH1 peptide vaccine. The CDR3 DNA reads TGTGCCAGCAGCTCACAGGGGTTACAGGTTGATGGCTACACCTTC. It codes for CASSSQGLQVDGYTF.